The clone carrying this T cell receptor beta chain showed up just a few times. Germline lookup yields CDR1 MNHEY and CDR2 SMNVEV (reference sequence). V shed 3 bases and J shed 7 bases, with 13 bases lying between them. This CDR3 comprises 14 residues. The data are from a study of blood T cell repertoires in COVID-19. The overall study: Samples of COVID-19 (acute and convalescent) were obtained from the United States, Italy and Spain. T cells, B-cell-depleted T cells, or PBMCs provided the cDNA or gDNA that served as material.

Authors' methods: Nucleated cell number was recorded as an estimate derived from reference gene primer amplification. Method: immunoSEQ multiplex PCR; TCRdb's copy keeps in-frame clones and lacks some. From that table come the V and J calls and clone size; the DNA was used to work out D and trimming. The sample contains fewer than 200,000 clones, around 72% of which appear only once. Sequencing was done on a sample of peripheral blood. This chain joins TRBV27 and TRBJ2-1; D may be TRBD2 (6 bases). This TCR derives from a woman of 80 years or more with acute or convalescent COVID-19. CDR3 coding DNA: TGTGCCAGCAGTTTCCGGGGGTCTTTGAATGAGCAGTTCTTC. Its protein is CASSFRGSLNEQFF.